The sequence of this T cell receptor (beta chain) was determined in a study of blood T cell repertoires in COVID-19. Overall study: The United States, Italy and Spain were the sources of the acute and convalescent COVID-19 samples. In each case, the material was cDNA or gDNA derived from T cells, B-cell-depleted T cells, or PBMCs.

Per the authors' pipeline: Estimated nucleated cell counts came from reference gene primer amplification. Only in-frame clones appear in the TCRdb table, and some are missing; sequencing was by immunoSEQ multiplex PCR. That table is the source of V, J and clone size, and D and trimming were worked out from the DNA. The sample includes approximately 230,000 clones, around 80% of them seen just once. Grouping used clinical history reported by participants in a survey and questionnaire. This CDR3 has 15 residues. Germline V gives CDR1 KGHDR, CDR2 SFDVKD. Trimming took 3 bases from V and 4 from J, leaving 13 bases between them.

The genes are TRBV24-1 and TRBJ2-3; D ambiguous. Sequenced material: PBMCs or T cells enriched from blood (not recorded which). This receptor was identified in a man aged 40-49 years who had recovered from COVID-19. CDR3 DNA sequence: TGTGCCACCAGTGATGCCACCGGTTCGGCAGATACGCAGTATTTT. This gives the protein CATSDATGSADTQYF.